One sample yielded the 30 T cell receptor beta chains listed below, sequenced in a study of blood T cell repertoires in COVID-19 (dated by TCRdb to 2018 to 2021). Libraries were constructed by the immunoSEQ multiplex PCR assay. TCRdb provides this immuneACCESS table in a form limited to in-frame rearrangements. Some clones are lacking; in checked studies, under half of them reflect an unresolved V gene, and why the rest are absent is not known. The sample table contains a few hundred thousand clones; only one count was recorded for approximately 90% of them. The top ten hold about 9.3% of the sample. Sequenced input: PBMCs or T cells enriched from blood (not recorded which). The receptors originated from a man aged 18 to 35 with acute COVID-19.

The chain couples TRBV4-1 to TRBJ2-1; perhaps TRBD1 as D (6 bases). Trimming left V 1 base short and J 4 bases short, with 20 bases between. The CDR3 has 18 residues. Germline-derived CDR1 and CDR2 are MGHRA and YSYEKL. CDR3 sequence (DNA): TGCGCCAGCAGCCAAGGAAGTCAGAAGGGGGTCCTGTACAATGAGCAGTTCTTC. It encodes CASSQGSQKGVLYNEQFF.

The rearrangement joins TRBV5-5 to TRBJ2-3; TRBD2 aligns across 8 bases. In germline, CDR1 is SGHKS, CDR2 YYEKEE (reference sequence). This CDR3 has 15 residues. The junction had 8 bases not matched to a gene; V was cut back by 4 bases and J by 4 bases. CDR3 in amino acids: CASSRIAGLPDTQYF. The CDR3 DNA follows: TGTGCCAGCAGCCGGATAGCGGGACTTCCAGATACGCAGTATTTT.

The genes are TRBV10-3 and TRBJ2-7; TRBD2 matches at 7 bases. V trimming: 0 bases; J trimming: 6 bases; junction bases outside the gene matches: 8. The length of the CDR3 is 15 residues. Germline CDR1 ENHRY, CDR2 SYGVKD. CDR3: CAISESGEGSSEQYF. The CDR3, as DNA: TGTGCCATCAGTGAGTCTGGGGAGGGAAGTTCCGAGCAGTACTTC.

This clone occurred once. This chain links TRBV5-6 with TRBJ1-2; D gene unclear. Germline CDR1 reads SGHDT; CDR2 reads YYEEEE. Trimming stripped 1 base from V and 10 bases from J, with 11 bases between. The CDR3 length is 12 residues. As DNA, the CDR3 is TGTGCCAGCAGCTTGCAGGAAACGGACTACACCTTC. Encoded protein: CASSLQETDYTF.

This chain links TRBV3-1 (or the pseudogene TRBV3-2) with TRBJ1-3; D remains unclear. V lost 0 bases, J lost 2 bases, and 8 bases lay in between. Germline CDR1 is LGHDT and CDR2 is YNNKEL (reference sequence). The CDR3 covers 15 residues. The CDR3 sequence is CASSQDDKTGNTIYF. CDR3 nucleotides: TGTGCCAGCAGCCAAGATGACAAAACTGGAAACACCATATATTTT.

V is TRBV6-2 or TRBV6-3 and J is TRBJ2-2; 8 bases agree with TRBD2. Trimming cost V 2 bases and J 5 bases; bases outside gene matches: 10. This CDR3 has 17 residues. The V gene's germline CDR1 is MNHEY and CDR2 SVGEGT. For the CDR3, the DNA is TGTGCCAGCAGTTACCCATCAAGCGGGAGTAGGACCGGGGAGCTGTTTTTT. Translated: CASSYPSSGSRTGELFF.

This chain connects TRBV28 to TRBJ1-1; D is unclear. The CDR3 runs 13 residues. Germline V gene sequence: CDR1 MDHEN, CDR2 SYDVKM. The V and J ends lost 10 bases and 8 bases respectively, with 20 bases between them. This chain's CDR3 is CAIREAIRPEAFF. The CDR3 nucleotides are TGTGCCATCCGAGAAGCGATCAGACCCGAAGCTTTCTTT.

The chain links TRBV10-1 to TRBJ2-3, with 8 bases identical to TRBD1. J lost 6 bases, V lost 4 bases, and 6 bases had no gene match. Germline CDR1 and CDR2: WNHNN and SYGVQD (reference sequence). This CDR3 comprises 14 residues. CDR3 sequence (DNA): TGCGCCAGCAGTGGAAACCAGGGGGCCGATACGCAGTATTTT. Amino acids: CASSGNQGADTQYF.

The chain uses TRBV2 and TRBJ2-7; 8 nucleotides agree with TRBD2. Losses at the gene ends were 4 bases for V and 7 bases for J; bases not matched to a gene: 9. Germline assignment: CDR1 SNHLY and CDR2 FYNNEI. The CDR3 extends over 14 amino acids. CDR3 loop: CASSAGGRTGEQYF. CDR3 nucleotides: TGTGCCAGCAGTGCTGGCGGGAGGACCGGGGAGCAGTACTTC.

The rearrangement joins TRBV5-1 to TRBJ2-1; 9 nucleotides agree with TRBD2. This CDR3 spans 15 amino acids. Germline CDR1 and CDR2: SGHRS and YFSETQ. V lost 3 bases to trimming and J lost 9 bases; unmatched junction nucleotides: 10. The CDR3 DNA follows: TGCGCCAGCAGCTCGCCGGGACTAGCCGAATTTGAGCAGTTCTTC. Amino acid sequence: CASSSPGLAEFEQFF.

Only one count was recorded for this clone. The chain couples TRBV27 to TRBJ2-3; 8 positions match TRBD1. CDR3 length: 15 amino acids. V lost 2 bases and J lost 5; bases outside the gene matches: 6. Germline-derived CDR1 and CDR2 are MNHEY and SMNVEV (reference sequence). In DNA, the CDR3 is TGTGCCAGCAGTTTACATAGGACAGGGATAGATACGCAGTATTTT. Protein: CASSLHRTGIDTQYF.

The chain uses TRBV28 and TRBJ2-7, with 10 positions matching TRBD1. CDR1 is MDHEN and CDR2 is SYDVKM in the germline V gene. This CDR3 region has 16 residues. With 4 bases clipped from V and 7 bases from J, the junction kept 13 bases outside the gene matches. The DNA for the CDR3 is TGTGCCAGCAGTTCCTATGGACAGGGGGACTCCTGGGAGCAGTACTTC. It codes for CASSSYGQGDSWEQYF.

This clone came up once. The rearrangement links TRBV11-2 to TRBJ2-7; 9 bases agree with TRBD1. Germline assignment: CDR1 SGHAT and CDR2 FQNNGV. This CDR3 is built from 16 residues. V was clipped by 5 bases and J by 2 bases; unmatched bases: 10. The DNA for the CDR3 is TGTGCCAGCAGCCAATTACAGGGGGCCAGAGCCTACGAGCAGTACTTC. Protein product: CASSQLQGARAYEQYF.

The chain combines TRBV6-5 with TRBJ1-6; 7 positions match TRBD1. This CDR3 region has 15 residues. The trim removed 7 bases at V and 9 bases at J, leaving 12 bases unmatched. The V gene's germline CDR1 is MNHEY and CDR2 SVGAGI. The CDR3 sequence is CASKPGDSAGSPLHF. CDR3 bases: TGTGCCAGCAAACCCGGGGACAGTGCGGGTTCACCCCTCCACTTT.

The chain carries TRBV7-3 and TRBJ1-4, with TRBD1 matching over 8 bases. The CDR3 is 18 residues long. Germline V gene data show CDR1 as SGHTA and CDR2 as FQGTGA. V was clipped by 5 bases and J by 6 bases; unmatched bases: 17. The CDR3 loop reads CASSPYSRPGQEYEKLFF. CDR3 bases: TGTGCCAGCAGCCCATACTCCCGTCCGGGACAGGAATATGAAAAACTGTTTTTT. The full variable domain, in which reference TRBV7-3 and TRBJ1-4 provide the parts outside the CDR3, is GAGVSQTPSNKVTEKGKYVELRCDPISGHTALYWYRQSLGQGPEFLIYFQGTGAADDSGLPNDRFFAVRPEGSVSTLKIQRTERGDSAVYLCASSPYSRPGQEYEKLFFGSGTQLSVL.

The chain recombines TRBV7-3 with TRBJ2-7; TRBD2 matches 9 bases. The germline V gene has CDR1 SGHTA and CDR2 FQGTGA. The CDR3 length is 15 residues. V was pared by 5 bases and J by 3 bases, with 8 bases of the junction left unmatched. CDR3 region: CASSPLAGVGYEQYF. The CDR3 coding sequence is TGTGCCAGCAGCCCCTTAGCGGGAGTGGGCTACGAGCAGTACTTC.

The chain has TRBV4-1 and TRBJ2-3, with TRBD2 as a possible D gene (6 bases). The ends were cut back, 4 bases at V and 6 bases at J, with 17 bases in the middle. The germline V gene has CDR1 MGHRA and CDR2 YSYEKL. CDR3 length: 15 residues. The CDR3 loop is CASSLLAQRPDTQYF. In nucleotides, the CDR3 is TGCGCCAGCAGCCTTCTAGCGCAGAGACCGGATACGCAGTATTTT.

The CDR3 reads CASSRINVQNEQFF. In DNA, the CDR3 is TGTGCCAGCAGTCGGATAAACGTACAGAATGAGCAGTTCTTC. The rearrangement joins TRBV28 to TRBJ2-1; D is ambiguous. The CDR3 has 14 amino acids. Trimming took off 5 bases at V and 7 bases at J, with 15 bases between the two ends. Germline assignment: CDR1 MDHEN and CDR2 SYDVKM.

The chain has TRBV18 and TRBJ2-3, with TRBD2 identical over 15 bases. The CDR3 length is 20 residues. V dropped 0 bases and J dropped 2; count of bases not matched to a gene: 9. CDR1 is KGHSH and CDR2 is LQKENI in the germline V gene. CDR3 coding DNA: TGTGCCAGCTCACCACCCGCTGGGACTAGCGGGAGGTATACCACAGATACGCAGTATTTT. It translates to CASSPPAGTSGRYTTDTQYF.

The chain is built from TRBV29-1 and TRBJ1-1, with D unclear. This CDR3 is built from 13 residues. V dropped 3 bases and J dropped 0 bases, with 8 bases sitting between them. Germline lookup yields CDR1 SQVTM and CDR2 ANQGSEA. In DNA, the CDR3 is TGCAGCGTTGAGAATTACATGAACACTGAAGCTTTCTTT. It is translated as CSVENYMNTEAFF.

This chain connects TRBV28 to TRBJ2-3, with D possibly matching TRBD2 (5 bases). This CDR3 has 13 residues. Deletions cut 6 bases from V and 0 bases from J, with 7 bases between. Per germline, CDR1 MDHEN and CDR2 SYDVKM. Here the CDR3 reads CASREDSTDTQYF. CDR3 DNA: TGTGCCAGCAGGGAGGACAGCACAGATACGCAGTATTTT.

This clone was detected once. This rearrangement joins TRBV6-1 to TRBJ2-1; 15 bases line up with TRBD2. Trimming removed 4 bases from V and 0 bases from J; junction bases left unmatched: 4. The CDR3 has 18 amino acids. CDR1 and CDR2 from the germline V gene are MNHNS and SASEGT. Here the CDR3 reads CASSGPGLAGGSYNEQFF. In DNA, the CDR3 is TGTGCCAGCAGTGGGCCGGGACTAGCGGGGGGCTCCTACAATGAGCAGTTCTTC.

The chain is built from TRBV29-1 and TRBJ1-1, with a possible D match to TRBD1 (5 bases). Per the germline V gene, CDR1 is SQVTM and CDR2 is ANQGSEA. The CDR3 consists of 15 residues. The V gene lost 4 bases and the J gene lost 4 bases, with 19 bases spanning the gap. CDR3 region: CSVAPQAGRSTEAFF. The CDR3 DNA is TGCAGCGTTGCTCCTCAGGCAGGGAGGTCCACTGAAGCTTTCTTT.

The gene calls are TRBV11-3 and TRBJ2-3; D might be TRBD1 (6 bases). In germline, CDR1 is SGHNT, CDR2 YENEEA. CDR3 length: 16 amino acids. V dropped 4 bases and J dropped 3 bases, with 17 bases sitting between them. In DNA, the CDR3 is TGTGCCAGCAGCTCAGGGGTTGGGCAGAATACAGATACGCAGTATTTT. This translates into CASSSGVGQNTDTQYF.

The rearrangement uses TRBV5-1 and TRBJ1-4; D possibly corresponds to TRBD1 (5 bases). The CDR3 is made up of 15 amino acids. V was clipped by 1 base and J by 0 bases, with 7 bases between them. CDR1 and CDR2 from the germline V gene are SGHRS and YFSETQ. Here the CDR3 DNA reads TGCGCCAGCAGCTTGATCAGGGCAACTAATGAAAAACTGTTTTTT. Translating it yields CASSLIRATNEKLFF.

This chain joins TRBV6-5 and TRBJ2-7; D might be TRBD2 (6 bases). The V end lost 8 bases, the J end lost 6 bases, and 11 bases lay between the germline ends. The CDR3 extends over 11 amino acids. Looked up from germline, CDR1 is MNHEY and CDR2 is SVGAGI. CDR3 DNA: TGTGCCAGCGCGGAGGGCCTCGAGCAGTACTTC. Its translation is CASAEGLEQYF.

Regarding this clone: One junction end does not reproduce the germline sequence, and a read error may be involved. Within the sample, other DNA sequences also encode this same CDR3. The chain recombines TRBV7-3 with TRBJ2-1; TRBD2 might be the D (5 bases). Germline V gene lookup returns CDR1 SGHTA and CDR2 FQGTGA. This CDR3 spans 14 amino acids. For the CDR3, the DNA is TGTGCCAGCAGCTTAGAAATAGCGCGTAATGAACAGTTCTTC. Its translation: CASSLEIARNEQFF.

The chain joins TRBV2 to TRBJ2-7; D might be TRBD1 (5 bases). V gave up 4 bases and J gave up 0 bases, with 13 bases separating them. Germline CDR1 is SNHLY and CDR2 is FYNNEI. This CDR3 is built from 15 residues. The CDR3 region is CASSGGQTASYEQYF. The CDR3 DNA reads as TGTGCCAGCAGTGGGGGCCAGACAGCCTCCTACGAGCAGTACTTC.

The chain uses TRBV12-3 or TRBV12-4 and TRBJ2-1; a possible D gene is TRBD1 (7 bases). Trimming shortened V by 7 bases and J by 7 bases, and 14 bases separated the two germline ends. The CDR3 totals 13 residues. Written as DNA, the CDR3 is TGTGCCAGCAACGCGGGACAGACAAATGAGCAGTTCTTC. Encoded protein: CASNAGQTNEQFF.

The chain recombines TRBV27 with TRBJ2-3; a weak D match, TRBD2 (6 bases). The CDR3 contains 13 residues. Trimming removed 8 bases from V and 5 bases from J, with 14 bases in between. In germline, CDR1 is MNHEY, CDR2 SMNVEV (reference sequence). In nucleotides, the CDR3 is TGTGCCAGCTCGAGACTAGTCATAGATACGCAGTATTTT. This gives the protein CASSRLVIDTQYF.